The clone carrying this T cell receptor (beta chain) occurred many times. Its antigen is not identified. The CDR3 sequence is 16 residues long. V lost 6 bases and J lost 5; bases outside the gene matches: 14. Time point given: healthy volunteer bleed at 2 weeks. Total RNA was isolated from whole blood that had not been fractionated. Individual cDNA molecules each carried unique molecular identifiers attached by the library. In the authors' methods: The number of TCRs in each sample had a median of 95,638 and spanned about 20,000 to 690,600. TCRdb re-derived calls from the RACE reads in MiXCR, one entry per CDR3 protein. TCRdb's processing, not the authors', yielded these V and J calls. Seen here are tens of thousands of distinct CDR3 sequences, approximately 4.8% observed once, and the top ten hold under 6.5%. The entry originates in a study of human T cells and chemical hapten exposure. Notes on the study in general: TCRs above 1 in 1000 frequency did not change with DPC sensitization.

The V call is TRBV12-3 or TRBV12-4, the J call TRBJ2-7; 9 bases agree with TRBD2. This receptor was identified in a human donor in good health. Some clones in this sample may be carry-over from other donors' samples. The sample consisted of whole blood. The CDR3 region has the DNA TGTGCCAGCAGCCCTAATAGCGGGAGAGGTGGAAACGAGCAGTACTTC. Encoded protein: CASSPNSGRGGNEQYF.